In its sample, the clone carrying this T cell receptor beta chain was seen a few times. CDR3 length: 15 amino acids. In germline, CDR1 is MGHRA, CDR2 YSYEKL. Trimming cost V 5 bases and J 0 bases, with 14 bases left between them. This entry is derived from a study of PD-1 and CTLA-4 blockade in melanoma. Libraries were prepared by immunoSEQ multiplex PCR; TCRdb keeps only in-frame clonotypes and omits some of them. The sample carries approximately 17,000 clones, roughly 73% recorded once. The chain joins TRBV4-1 to TRBJ2-7; a possible D gene is TRBD2 (6 bases). This sequence was found in a human donor with melanoma. The sample consisted of CD8+ T cells from peripheral blood, taken before anti-PD-1 treatment. CDR3 amino acids: CASSYGSGVSYEQYF. The CDR3 bases are TGCGCCAGCAGCTACGGGTCGGGGGTCTCCTACGAGCAGTACTTC.